Following are 17 T cell receptor beta chains from one sample sequenced in a study of Ad26.COV2.S vaccination and SARS-CoV-2 variants. Assay used: immunoSEQ multiplex PCR; TCRdb lists only in-frame clones, some missing. Here the sample spans about 480,000 clones, around 90% being singletons. As for treatment: some 20 received Ad26.COV2.S at low or high dose, single or two shots; 5 received placebo; per-sample allocation not given. Material that was analyzed had been drawn on day 63 after the first vaccine or placebo injection. Sequencing was performed on peripheral blood, taken in a trial of Ad26.COV2.S vaccine versus placebo. The receptors derive from a person between 18 and 59 years old who received the Ad26.COV2.S COVID-19 vaccine or a placebo.

V usage is TRBV7-3 and J usage is TRBJ1-5; TRBD1 matches 10 bases. V shed 10 bases and J 0 bases; nucleotides not matched to a gene: 15. This CDR3 is 18 amino acids long. Germline V lookup: CDR1 SGHTA, CDR2 FQGTGA. The CDR3 loop is CATGTGASKTYSNQPQHF. The CDR3 DNA sequence: TGTGCCACTGGGACAGGGGCCTCCAAAACTTATAGCAATCAGCCCCAGCATTTT.

Note on this clone: Germline and junction disagree at one end, which may indicate a read error. This chain joins TRBV25-1 and TRBJ1-1; D gene ambiguous. The CDR3 sequence is 12 residues long. Germline lookup yields CDR1 MGHDK and CDR2 SYGVNS. The CDR3 spells CASSRDFLTPSF. CDR3 sequence (DNA): TGTGCCAGCAGTCGTGATTTTCTAACCCCTTCCTTT.

The gene calls are TRBV29-1 and TRBJ2-7, with D maybe TRBD2 (6 bases). CDR1 and CDR2 (germline): SQVTM, ANQGSEA. The CDR3 covers 11 residues. Trimming removed 4 bases from V and 6 bases from J, with 10 bases in between. Written as DNA, the CDR3 is TGCAGCGTTGGGGACTCGGGCGAGCAGTACTTC. Translating gives CSVGDSGEQYF.

The chain joins TRBV2 to TRBJ2-7; 7 positions agree with TRBD1. Germline CDR1 reads SNHLY; CDR2 reads FYNNEI. The ends lost 9 bases at V and 3 bases at J; junction bases unmatched: 11. The CDR3 consists of 14 residues. CDR3 sequence reads: CARFSDRDHYEQYF. The CDR3 DNA sequence: TGTGCCAGATTCTCCGACAGGGACCACTACGAGCAGTACTTC.

This chain uses TRBV5-6 with TRBJ1-2; D is unclear. The germline V gene encodes CDR1 SGHDT and CDR2 YYEEEE. This CDR3 comprises 14 residues. The V end lost 0 bases, the J end lost 2 bases, and 8 bases lay between the germline ends. This CDR3 is CASSLAILNYGYTF. The CDR3 DNA is TGTGCCAGCAGCTTGGCAATACTGAACTATGGCTACACCTTC.

This chain connects TRBV5-4 to TRBJ1-4; D ambiguous. V was trimmed by 4 bases and J by 6 bases, leaving 16 bases between them. The length of the CDR3 is 15 residues. Germline V gives CDR1 SGHNT, CDR2 YYREEE (reference sequence). For the CDR3, the DNA is TGTGCCAGCAGCCTGACGACCCGGGGAGATGAAAAACTGTTTTTT. It encodes CASSLTTRGDEKLFF.

The rearrangement links TRBV3-1 (or the pseudogene TRBV3-2) to TRBJ2-1, with 11 nucleotides matching TRBD2. CDR3 length: 14 amino acids. V was clipped by 2 bases and J by 9 bases; unmatched bases: 3. The V gene's germline CDR1 is LGHDT and CDR2 YNNKEL (reference sequence). CDR3 coding DNA: TGTGCCAGCAGCCAAATTAGCGGGAGGGGTGAGCAGTTCTTC. Translated: CASSQISGRGEQFF.

The rearrangement joins TRBV19 to TRBJ1-1; perhaps TRBD1 as D (5 bases). The CDR3 is made up of 16 amino acids. Trimming left V 7 bases short and J 0 bases short, with 18 bases between. CDR1 LNHDA and CDR2 SQIVND come from the germline V gene (reference sequence). CDR3 coding DNA: TGTGCCAGTAAGGGACTCAGAACCTCCATGAACACTGAAGCTTTCTTT. Residues: CASKGLRTSMNTEAFF.

As concerns this clone: Germline is not matched at one junction end, which may reflect a read error. The CDR3 DNA follows: TGCAGCGTTAAAGAGACTCACTACGAGCAGTACTTC. Translated, it gives CSVKETHYEQYF. The chain is built from TRBV29-1 and TRBJ2-7, with D unresolved. The CDR3 runs to 12 residues. Germline V gives CDR1 SQVTM, CDR2 ANQGSEA.

Here the CDR3 reads CASQLSGRNEQFF. The CDR3 DNA follows: TGTGCCAGCCAACTTAGCGGGAGGAATGAGCAGTTCTTC. The chain joins TRBV6-5 to TRBJ2-1, with 10 bases identical to TRBD2. The CDR3 has 13 amino acids. Germline CDR1 is MNHEY and CDR2 is SVGAGI. Trimming at V came to 8 bases and at J to 7 bases, leaving 5 bases not matched to a gene.

The rearrangement uses TRBV5-1 and TRBJ2-7, with 10 bases lining up with TRBD2. V trimming: 10 bases; J trimming: 3 bases; junction bases outside the gene matches: 4. This CDR3 is 12 amino acids long. The germline CDR1 and CDR2 sequences are SGHRS and YFSETQ. The CDR3 loop is CASSGSIYEQYF. The CDR3, as DNA: TGCGCCTCTAGCGGGAGTATCTACGAGCAGTACTTC.

In its sample, this clone was seen once. V gene TRBV28 combines with J gene TRBJ2-1; TRBD2 agrees at 11 bases. The V gene end was trimmed by 8 bases and the J gene end by 6 bases; junction bases not matched to a gene: 9. The V gene's germline CDR1 is MDHEN and CDR2 SYDVKM. The CDR3 covers 15 residues. The CDR3 loop is CASGSLAGGRNEQFF. CDR3 coding DNA: TGTGCCAGCGGCTCCCTAGCGGGAGGCCGCAATGAGCAGTTCTTC.

This clone occurred once. The gene calls are TRBV29-1 and TRBJ1-1; D gene uncertain. V lost 5 bases, J lost 5 bases, and 15 bases lay in between. The CDR3 contains 13 residues. Germline V gives CDR1 SQVTM, CDR2 ANQGSEA. The CDR3 DNA is TGCAGCGTTCGAGCGAGGCTCGCGACTGAAGCTTTCTTT. Protein product: CSVRARLATEAFF. Drawing the rest from reference TRBV29-1 and TRBJ1-1, the complete variable domain is SAVISQKPSRDICQRGTSLTIQCQVDSQVTMMFWYRQQPGQSLTLIATANQGSEATYESGFVIDKFPISRPNLTFSTLTVSNMSPEDSSIYLCSVRARLATEAFFGQGTRLTVV.

This clone was counted once. The chain joins TRBV5-5 to TRBJ2-7; D not certain. This CDR3 comprises 11 residues. Germline values: CDR1 SGHKS, CDR2 YYEKEE (reference sequence). V lost 6 bases and J 7 bases, leaving 11 bases between the germline ends. CDR3: CASTFGEEQYF. CDR3 in DNA: TGTGCCAGCACCTTCGGAGAGGAGCAGTACTTC.

The V gene is TRBV29-1, the J gene TRBJ2-3, with TRBD2 matching 8 bases. The CDR3 spans 12 residues. The ends lost 5 bases at V and 6 bases at J; junction bases unmatched: 4. Germline V gene sequence: CDR1 SQVTM, CDR2 ANQGSEA. CDR3 sequence reads: CSVRAGADTQYF. Written as DNA, the CDR3 is TGCAGCGTTCGAGCGGGAGCGGATACGCAGTATTTT.

The chain combines TRBV30 with TRBJ2-3, with 7 bases that match TRBD2. V gave up 0 bases and J gave up 1 base; unmatched junction bases: 1. This CDR3 spans 14 amino acids. In germline, CDR1 is GTSNPN, CDR2 SVGIG (reference sequence). CDR3 in DNA: TGTGCCTGGAGTGTTGCGGGAGGCACAGATACGCAGTATTTT. Its translation is CAWSVAGGTDTQYF.

This clone showed up just once. V usage is TRBV28 and J usage is TRBJ2-3; a weak D match, TRBD2 (5 bases). The CDR3 runs to 13 residues. V was pared by 7 bases and J by 1 base, with 9 bases between. Looked up from germline, CDR1 is MDHEN and CDR2 is SYDVKM. CDR3 sequence: CASTAGRTDTQYF. CDR3 sequence (DNA): TGTGCCAGCACTGCGGGCCGCACAGATACGCAGTATTTT.